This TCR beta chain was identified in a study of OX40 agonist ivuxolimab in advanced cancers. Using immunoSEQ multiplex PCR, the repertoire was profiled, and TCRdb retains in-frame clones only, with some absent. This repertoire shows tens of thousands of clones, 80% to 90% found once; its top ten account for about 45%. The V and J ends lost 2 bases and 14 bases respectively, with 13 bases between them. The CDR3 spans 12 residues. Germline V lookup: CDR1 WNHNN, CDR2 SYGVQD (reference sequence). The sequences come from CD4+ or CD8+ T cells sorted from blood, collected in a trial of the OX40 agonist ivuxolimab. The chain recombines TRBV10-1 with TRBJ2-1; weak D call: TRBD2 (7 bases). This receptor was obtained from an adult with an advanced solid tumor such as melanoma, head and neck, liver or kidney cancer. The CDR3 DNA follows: TGCGCCAGCAGTGAGGAGGGGGGGCCAGAGTTCTTC. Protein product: CASSEEGGPEFF.